These 2 T cell receptor beta chains were all obtained from the same sample, sequenced in a study of OX40 agonist ivuxolimab in advanced cancers. The repertoire was sequenced with immunoSEQ multiplex PCR; TCRdb's copy has only in-frame clones and lacks some. This sample has 60,000 to 90,000 clones, with 84% found just once. This sample comprised CD4+ or CD8+ T cells sorted from blood, obtained in a trial of the OX40 agonist ivuxolimab. Every receptor here comes from an adult with an advanced solid tumor such as melanoma, head and neck, liver or kidney cancer.

V is TRBV5-4 and J is TRBJ2-7, with TRBD2 matching over 10 bases. Trimming took 0 bases from V and 3 from J; bases not matched to a gene: 3. The germline V gene has CDR1 SGHNT and CDR2 YYREEE (reference sequence). The CDR3 is 15 residues long. CDR3 loop: CASSLVASGSYEQYF. DNA of the CDR3: TGTGCCAGCAGCTTGGTTGCTAGCGGGAGCTACGAGCAGTACTTC. Combining the CDR3 with reference TRBV5-4 and TRBJ2-7 gives the whole variable domain ETGVTQSPTHLIKTRGQQVTLRCSSQSGHNTVSWYQQALGQGPQFIFQYYREEENGRGNFPPRFSGLQFPNYSSELNVNALELDDSALYLCASSLVASGSYEQYFGPGTRLTVT.

The DNA for the CDR3 is TGTGCCAGCAGTTCATACAGGGGGCAAGGGCCCCAGCATTTT. It is translated as CASSSYRGQGPQHF. This chain joins TRBV27 and TRBJ1-5, with TRBD1 identical over 9 bases. V trimming: 4 bases; J trimming: 9 bases; junction bases outside the gene matches: 7. Germline V gene data show CDR1 as MNHEY and CDR2 as SMNVEV (reference sequence). The CDR3 has 14 residues.